This TCR beta chain was retrieved from a study of metastatic and nonmetastatic thyroid tumors. Study background: From malignant and benign thyroid patients, repertoires in blood and in tumor or nodule tissue were compared.

V was trimmed by 1 base and J by 4 bases, leaving 10 bases between them. CDR3 length equals 14 residues. In the original processing: To classify distant metastasis in papillary thyroid cancer, a model was built from CDR3 differences across clinicopathological groups. TCRdb re-clonotyped the PCR reads via MiXCR. These V and J calls originate from TCRdb's pipeline instead of the authors' own analysis. There are tens of thousands of clones in the sample; approximately 12% occur only once, and 7% to 10% lies in the top ten. Points from the study as a whole: Within blood and tumor, benign nodules reportedly had significantly lower TCR beta diversity than malignant thyroid tumors did.

The table lists this clone with a few counts. The target antigen is unknown. Different DNA sequences within this sample yield the same CDR3. No treatment had been given to any patient before thyroid surgery. Input material: tumor tissue. The chain is built from TRBV12-3 or TRBV12-4 and TRBJ1-1, with unresolved D. This TCR was recovered from a female donor with papillary thyroid cancer or a benign thyroid nodule (not recorded which). Some clones in this sample may be carry-over from other donors' samples. The CDR3 spells CASSLGSYGTEAFF. The CDR3 DNA is TGTGCCAGCAGTTTAGGTTCTTATGGCACTGAAGCTTTCTTT.